The clone carrying this T cell receptor beta chain has more than one count but fewer than ten. These data come from a study of cytomegalovirus exposure and HLA in healthy donors. Study-level background: Genotyping showed about 80% of roughly 400 donors falling in the Caucasian-associated ancestry cluster.

Germline V gene lookup returns CDR1 SGHTA and CDR2 FQGNSA. This CDR3 has 19 residues. Trimming took off 3 bases at V and 4 bases at J, with 24 bases between the two ends. The primer mix had 60 Vbeta and 13 Jbeta primers. Produced via immunoSEQ multiplex PCR; TCRdb's table is partial and in-frame only. The sample has 90,000 to 110,000 clones, approximately 70% seen once; the top ten hold 3.2%. The sequence came from a young man in good health and CMV-seronegative. The chain employs TRBV7-2 and TRBJ2-2; the D gene is possibly TRBD1 (6 bases). The sequenced sample consisted of PBMCs. In DNA form, the CDR3 reads TGTGCCAGCAGCTTCAAATCCGACAGGTTATTTCACGGCACCGGGGAGCTGTTTTTT. It encodes CASSFKSDRLFHGTGELFF.